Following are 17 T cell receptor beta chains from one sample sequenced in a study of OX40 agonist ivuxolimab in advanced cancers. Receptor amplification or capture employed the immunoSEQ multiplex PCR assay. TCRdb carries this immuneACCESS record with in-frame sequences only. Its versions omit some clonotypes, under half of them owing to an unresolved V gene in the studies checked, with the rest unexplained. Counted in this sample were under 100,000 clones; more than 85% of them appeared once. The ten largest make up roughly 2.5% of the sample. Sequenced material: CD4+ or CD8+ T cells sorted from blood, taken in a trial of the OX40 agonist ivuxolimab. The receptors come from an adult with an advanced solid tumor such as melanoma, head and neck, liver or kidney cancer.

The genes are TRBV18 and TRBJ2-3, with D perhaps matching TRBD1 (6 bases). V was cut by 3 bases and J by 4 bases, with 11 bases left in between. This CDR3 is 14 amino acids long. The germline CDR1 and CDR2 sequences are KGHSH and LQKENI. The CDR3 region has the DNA TGTGCCAGCTCACCGCCGGGACAACCAGATACGCAGTATTTT. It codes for CASSPPGQPDTQYF.

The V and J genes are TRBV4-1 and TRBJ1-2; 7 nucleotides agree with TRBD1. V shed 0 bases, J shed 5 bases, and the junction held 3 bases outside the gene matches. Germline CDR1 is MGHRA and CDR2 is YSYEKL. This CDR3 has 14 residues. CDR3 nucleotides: TGCGCCAGCAGCCAAGAGGCGACAGGGTATGGCTACACCTTC. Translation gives CASSQEATGYGYTF.

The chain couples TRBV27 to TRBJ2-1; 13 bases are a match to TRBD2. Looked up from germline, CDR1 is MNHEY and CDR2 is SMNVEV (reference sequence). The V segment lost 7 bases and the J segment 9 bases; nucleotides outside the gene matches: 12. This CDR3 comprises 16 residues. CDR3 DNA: TGTGCCAGCACCAAACTAGCGGGAGGGCCGTTTGGTGAGCAGTTCTTC. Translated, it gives CASTKLAGGPFGEQFF.

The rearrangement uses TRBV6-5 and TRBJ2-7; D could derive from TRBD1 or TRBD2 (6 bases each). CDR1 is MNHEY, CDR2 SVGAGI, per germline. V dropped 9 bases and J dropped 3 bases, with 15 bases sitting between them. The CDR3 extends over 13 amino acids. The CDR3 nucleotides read TGTGCCAGACCCGGGGGCAGGGTCTACGAGCAGTACTTC. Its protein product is CARPGGRVYEQYF.

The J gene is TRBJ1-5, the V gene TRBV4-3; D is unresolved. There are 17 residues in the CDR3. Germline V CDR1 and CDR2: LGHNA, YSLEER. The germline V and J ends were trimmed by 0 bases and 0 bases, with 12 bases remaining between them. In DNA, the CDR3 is TGCGCCAGCAGCCAAGATCTATACAGTGATAGCAATCAGCCCCAGCATTTT. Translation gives CASSQDLYSDSNQPQHF.

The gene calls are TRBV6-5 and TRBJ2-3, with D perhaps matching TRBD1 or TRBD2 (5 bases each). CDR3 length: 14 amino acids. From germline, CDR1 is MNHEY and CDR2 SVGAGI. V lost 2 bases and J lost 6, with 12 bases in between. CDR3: CASSYVKGTDTQYF. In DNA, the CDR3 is TGTGCCAGCAGTTACGTCAAGGGGACGGATACGCAGTATTTT.

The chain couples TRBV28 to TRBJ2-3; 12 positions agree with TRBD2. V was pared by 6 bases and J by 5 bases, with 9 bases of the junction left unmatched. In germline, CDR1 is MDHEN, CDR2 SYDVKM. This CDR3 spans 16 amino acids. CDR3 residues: CASRRRLAGVQDTQYF. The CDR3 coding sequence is TGTGCCAGCAGACGCAGACTAGCGGGAGTTCAAGATACGCAGTATTTT.

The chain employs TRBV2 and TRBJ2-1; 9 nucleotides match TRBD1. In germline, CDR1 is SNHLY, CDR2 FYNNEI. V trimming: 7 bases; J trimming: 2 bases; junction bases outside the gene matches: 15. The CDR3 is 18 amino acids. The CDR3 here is CASTEGGNRDRAYNEQFF. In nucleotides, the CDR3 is TGTGCCAGCACCGAGGGAGGAAACCGGGACAGGGCCTACAATGAGCAGTTCTTC.

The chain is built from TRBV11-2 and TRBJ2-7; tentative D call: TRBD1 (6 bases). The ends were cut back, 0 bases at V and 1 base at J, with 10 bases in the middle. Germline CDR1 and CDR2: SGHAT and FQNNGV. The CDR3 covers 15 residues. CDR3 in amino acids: CASSLERTESYEQYF. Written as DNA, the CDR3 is TGTGCCAGCAGCTTAGAGCGGACAGAATCCTACGAGCAGTACTTC.

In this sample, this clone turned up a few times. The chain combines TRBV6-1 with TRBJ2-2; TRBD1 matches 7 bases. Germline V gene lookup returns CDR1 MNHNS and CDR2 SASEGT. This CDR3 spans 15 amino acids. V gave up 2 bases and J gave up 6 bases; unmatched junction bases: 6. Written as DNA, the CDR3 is TGTGCCAGCAGTGAAAGACAGGGTTTAGCCGGGGAGCTGTTTTTT. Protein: CASSERQGLAGELFF.

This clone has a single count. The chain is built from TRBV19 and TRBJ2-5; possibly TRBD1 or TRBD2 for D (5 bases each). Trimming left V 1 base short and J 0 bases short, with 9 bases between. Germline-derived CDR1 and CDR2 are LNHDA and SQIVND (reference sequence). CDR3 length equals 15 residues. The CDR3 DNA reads TGTGCCAGTAGTATAGGAGGGACGGACCAAGAGACCCAGTACTTC. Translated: CASSIGGTDQETQYF.

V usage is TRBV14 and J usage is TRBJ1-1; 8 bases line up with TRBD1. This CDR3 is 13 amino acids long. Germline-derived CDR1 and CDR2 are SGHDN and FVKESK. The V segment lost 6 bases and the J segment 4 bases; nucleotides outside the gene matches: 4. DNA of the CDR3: TGTGCCAGCAGTACCCAGGGGGCCACTGAAGCTTTCTTT. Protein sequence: CASSTQGATEAFF.

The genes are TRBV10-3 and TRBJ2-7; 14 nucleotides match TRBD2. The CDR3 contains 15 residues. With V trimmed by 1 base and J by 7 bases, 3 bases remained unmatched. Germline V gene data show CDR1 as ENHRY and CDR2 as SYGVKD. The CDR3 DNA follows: TGTGCCATCAGTGAGTTGACTAGCGGGAGGGGAGAGCAGTACTTC. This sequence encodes CAISELTSGRGEQYF.

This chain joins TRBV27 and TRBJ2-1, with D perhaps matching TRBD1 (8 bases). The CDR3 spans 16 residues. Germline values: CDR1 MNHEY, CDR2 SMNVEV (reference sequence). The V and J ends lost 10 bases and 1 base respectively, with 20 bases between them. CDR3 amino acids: CATRYRGRDSYNEQFF. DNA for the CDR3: TGTGCCACCCGATACAGGGGGAGGGATTCCTACAATGAGCAGTTCTTC.

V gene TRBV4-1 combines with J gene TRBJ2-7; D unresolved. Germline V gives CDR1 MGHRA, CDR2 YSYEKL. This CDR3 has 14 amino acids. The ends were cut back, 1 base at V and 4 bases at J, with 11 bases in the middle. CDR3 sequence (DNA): TGCGCCAGCAGCCAAGGCAGTTCGGGTTACGAGCAGTACTTC. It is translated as CASSQGSSGYEQYF.

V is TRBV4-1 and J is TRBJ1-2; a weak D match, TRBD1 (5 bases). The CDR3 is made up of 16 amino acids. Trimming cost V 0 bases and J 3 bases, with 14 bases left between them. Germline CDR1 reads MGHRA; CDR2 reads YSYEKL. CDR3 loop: CASSQDSAGGHYGYTF. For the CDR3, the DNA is TGCGCCAGCAGCCAAGATTCGGCGGGGGGACACTATGGCTACACCTTC.

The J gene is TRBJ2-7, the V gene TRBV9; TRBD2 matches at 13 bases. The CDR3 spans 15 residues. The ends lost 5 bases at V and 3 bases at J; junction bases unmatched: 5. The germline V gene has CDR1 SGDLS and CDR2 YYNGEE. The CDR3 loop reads CASSAGLAGVYEQYF. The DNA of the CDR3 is TGTGCCAGCAGTGCCGGACTAGCGGGAGTCTACGAGCAGTACTTC.